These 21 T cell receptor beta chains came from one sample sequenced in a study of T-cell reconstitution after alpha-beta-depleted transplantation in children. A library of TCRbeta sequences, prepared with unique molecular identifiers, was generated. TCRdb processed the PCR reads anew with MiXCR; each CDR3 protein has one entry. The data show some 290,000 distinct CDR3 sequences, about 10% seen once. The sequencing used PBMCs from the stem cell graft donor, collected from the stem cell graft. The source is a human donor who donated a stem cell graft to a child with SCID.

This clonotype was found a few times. CDR3 in DNA: TGCGCCAGCAGCTTATGGCGGGGGGCTAGGACTGAAGCTTTCTTT. This translates into CASSLWRGARTEAFF. The gene calls are TRBV5-1 and TRBJ1-1; perhaps TRBD1 as D (6 bases). CDR1 is SGHRS, CDR2 YFSETQ, per germline. The V and J ends lost 2 bases and 5 bases respectively, with 16 bases between them. The CDR3 sequence is 15 residues long. The full variable domain, completed using reference TRBV5-1 and TRBJ1-1, is KAGVTQTPRYLIKTRGQQVTLSCSPISGHRSVSWYQQTPGQGLQFLFEYFSETQRNKGNFPGRFSGRQFSNSRSEMNVSTLELGDSALYLCASSLWRGARTEAFFGQGTRLTVV.

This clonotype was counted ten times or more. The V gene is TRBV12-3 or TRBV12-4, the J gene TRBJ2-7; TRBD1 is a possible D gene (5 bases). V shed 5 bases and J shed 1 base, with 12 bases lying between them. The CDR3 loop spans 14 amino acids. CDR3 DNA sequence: TGTGCCAGCAGTCAGCAGGGTGCATCCTACGAGCAGTACTTC. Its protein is CASSQQGASYEQYF.

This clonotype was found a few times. For the CDR3, the DNA is TGTGCCAGCACCGGGACCCGAAGTGGAAACACCATATATTTT. Translated, it gives CASTGTRSGNTIYF. The chain combines TRBV12-3 or TRBV12-4 with TRBJ1-3; D might be TRBD1 (5 bases). V lost 7 bases to trimming and J lost 3 bases, with 13 bases between them. The CDR3 is 14 residues long.

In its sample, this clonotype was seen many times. The CDR3 loop is CASSVGGRLNTEAFF. In nucleotides, the CDR3 is TGTGCCAGCAGCGTAGGGGGCAGACTGAACACTGAAGCTTTCTTT. V and J are TRBV9 and TRBJ1-1, with D possibly being TRBD1 (5 bases). The V gene's germline CDR1 is SGDLS and CDR2 YYNGEE. CDR3 size: 15 residues. V was shortened by 0 bases and J by 0 bases, with 9 bases between the two germline ends. Combining the CDR3 with reference TRBV9 and TRBJ1-1 gives the whole variable domain DSGVTQTPKHLITATGQRVTLRCSPRSGDLSVYWYQQSLDQGLQFLIQYYNGEERAKGNILERFSAQQFPDLHSELNLSSLELGDSALYFCASSVGGRLNTEAFFGQGTRLTVV.

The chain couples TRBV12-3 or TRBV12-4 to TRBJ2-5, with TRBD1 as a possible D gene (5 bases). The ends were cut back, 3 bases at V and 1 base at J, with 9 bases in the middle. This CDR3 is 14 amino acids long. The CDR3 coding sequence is TGTGCCAGCAGTTTTGGGGCAGCCCAAGAGACCCAGTACTTC. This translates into CASSFGAAQETQYF.

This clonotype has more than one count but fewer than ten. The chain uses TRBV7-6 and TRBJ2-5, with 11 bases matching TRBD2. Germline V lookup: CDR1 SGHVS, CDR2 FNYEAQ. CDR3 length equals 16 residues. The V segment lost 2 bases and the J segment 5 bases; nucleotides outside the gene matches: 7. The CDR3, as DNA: TGTGCCAGCAGCTTACTAGCGGGGGGCGTCGCGGAGACCCAGTACTTC. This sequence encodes CASSLLAGGVAETQYF.

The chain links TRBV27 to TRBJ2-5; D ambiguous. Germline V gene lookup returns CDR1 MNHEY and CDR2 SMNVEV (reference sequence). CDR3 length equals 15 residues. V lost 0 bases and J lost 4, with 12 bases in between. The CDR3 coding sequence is TGTGCCAGCAGTTTATCGCCCAAACTACGAGAGACCCAGTACTTC. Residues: CASSLSPKLRETQYF.

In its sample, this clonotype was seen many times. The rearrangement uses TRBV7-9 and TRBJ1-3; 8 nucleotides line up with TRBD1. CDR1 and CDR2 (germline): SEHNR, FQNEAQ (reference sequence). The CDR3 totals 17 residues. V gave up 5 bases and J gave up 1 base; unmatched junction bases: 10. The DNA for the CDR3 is TGTGCCAGCAGCCCGTCAGGGGGCTTTCTTTCTGGAAACACCATATATTTT. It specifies CASSPSGGFLSGNTIYF. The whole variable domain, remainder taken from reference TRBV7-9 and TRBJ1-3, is DTGVSQNPRHKITKRGQNVTFRCDPISEHNRLYWYRQTLGQGPEFLTYFQNEAQLEKSRLLSDRFSAERPKGSFSTLEIQRTEQGDSAMYLCASSPSGGFLSGNTIYFGEGSWLTVV.

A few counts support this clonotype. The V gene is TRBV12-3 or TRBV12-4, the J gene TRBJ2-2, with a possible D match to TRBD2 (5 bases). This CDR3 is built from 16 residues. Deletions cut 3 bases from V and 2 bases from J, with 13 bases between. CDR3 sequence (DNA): TGTGCCAGCAGTTTGGGAGTCTCATTAAACACCGGGGAGCTGTTTTTT. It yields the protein CASSLGVSLNTGELFF.

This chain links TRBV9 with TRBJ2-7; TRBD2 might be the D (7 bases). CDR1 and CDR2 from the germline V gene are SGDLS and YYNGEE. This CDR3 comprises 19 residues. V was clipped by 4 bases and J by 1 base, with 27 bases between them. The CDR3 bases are TGTGCCAGCAGCCATCGGAACATTACCAAAGGGGGGGTGTCCTACGAGCAGTACTTC. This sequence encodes CASSHRNITKGGVSYEQYF.

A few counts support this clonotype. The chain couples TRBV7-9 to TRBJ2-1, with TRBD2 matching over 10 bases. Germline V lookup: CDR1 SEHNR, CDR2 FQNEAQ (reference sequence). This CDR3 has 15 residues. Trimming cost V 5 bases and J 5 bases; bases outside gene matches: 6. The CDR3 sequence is CASSPRTSGDNEQFF. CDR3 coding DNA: TGTGCCAGCAGCCCCCGGACTAGCGGCGACAATGAGCAGTTCTTC.

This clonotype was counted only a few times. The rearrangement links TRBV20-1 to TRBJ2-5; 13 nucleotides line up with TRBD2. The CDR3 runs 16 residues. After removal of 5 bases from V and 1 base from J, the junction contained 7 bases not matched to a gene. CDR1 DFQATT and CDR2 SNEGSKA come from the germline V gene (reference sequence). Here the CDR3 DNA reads TGCAGTGCTGCCTCCGGGACTAGCGGGGCCCAAGAGACCCAGTACTTC. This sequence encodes CSAASGTSGAQETQYF.

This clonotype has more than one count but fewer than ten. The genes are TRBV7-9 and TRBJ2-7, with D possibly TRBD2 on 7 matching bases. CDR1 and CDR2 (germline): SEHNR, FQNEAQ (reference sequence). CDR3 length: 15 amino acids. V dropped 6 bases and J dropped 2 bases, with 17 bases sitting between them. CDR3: CASRPRGGRTYEQYF. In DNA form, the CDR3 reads TGTGCCAGCAGACCAAGGGGGGGCAGGACCTACGAGCAGTACTTC. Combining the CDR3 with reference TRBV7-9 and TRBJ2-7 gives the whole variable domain DTGVSQNPRHKITKRGQNVTFRCDPISEHNRLYWYRQTLGQGPEFLTYFQNEAQLEKSRLLSDRFSAERPKGSFSTLEIQRTEQGDSAMYLCASRPRGGRTYEQYFGPGTRLTVT.

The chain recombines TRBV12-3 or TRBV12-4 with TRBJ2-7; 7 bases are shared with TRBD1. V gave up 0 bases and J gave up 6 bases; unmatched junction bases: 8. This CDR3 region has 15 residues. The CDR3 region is CASSLAGQAFAEQYF. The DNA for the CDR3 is TGTGCCAGCAGTTTAGCCGGACAGGCCTTCGCCGAGCAGTACTTC.

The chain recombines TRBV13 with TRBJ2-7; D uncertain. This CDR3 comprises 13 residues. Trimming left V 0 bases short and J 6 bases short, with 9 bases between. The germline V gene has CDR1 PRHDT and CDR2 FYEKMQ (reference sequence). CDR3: CASSLGLRSEQYF. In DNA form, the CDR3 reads TGTGCCAGCAGCTTAGGGTTGCGGTCCGAGCAGTACTTC.

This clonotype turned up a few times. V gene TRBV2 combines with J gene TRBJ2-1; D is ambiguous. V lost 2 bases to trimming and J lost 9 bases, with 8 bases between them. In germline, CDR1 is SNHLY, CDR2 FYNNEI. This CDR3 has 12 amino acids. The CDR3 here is CASSERFVEQFF. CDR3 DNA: TGTGCCAGCAGTGAACGGTTCGTTGAGCAGTTCTTC.

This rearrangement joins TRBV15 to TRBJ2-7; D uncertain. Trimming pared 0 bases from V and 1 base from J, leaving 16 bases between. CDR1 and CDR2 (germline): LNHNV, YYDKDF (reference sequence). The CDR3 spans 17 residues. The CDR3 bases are TGTGCCACCAGCAGAGATCGAATCGGGTGTGTTTCCTACGAGCAGTACTTC. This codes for CATSRDRIGCVSYEQYF.

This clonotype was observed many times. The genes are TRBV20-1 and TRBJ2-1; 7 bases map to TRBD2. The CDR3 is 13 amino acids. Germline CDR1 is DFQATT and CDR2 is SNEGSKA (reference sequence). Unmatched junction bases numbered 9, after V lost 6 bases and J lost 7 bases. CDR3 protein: CSATSREGNEQFF. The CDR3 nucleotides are TGCAGTGCCACGAGCAGGGAGGGAAATGAGCAGTTCTTC.

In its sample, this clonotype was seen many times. The DNA of the CDR3 is TGCAGTGCTAGAGGCGGGTCAGATACGCAGTATTTT. It translates to CSARGGSDTQYF. The chain is built from TRBV20-1 and TRBJ2-3, with D possibly TRBD2 on 5 matching bases. Trimming left V 1 base short and J 4 bases short, with 6 bases between. The CDR3 is made up of 12 amino acids. CDR1 and CDR2 (germline): DFQATT, SNEGSKA (reference sequence).

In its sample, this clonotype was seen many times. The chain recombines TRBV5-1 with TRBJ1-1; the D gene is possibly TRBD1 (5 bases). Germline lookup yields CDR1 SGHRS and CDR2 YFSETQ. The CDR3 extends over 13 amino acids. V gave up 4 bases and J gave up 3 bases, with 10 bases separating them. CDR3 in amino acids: CASSLQGDTEAFF. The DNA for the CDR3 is TGCGCCAGCAGCCTGCAGGGTGACACTGAAGCTTTCTTT.

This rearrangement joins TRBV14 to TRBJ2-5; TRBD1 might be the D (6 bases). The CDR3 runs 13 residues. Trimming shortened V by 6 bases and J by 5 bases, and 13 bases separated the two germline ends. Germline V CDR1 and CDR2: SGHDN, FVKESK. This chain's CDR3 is CASSLNRVETQYF. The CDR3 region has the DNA TGTGCCAGCAGTCTAAACAGGGTCGAGACCCAGTACTTC.